This T cell receptor (beta chain) was identified during a study of molecular identifiers for immune sequencing clone quantification. Each CDR3 protein is one row after TCRdb ran MiXCR on the PCR reads. The table includes 100,000 or so distinct CDR3 sequences, around 33% detected once. Germline values: CDR1 SEHNR, CDR2 FQNEAQ (reference sequence). V was pared by 1 base and J by 5 bases, with 17 bases between. The CDR3 consists of 16 residues. With respect to this clonotype: This may stem from a read error, because a much larger clone lies one nucleotide away.

The TCR comes from a human donor in good health. Some libraries in this study had Jurkat cell RNA spiked in. Sample: naive CD8+ T cells from blood, with Jurkat cell RNA spiked in. Subset of the sample: FACS-sorted CD8+CD4-CCR7+CD45RA+ naive T cells. The chain joins TRBV7-9 to TRBJ2-5, with D perhaps TRBD2 (5 bases). CDR3 residues: CASSLESGAVEETQYF. Here the CDR3 DNA reads TGTGCCAGCAGCTTAGAAAGTGGAGCGGTGGAGGAGACCCAGTACTTC.